The 24 T cell receptor beta chains given below trace back to one sample, sequenced in a study of T cells in Graves' hyperthyroidism and ophthalmopathy. TCR beta CDR3 regions were amplified from RNA. Using the HTBI primer set, a first-round RT-PCR was run on the TCR CDR3. Via MiXCR, TCRdb re-called the multiplex PCR reads, giving one row per CDR3 protein. The repertoire holds approximately 640,000 distinct CDR3 sequences, with around 15% as singletons. The sequenced material came from blood. These receptor sequences come from a woman aged 25 to 39 with Graves' hyperthyroidism.

This clonotype came up a few times. This sequence joins TRBV20-1 and TRBJ2-2, with D perhaps TRBD1 (6 bases). The CDR3 has 15 amino acids. Between the trimmed V and J ends, which lost 2 bases and 4 bases, there was a span of 14 bases. Per the germline V gene, CDR1 is DFQATT and CDR2 is SNEGSKA (reference sequence). The CDR3 DNA reads as TGCAGTGCTAGAAGTATAGGGGGTACCACCGGGGAGCTGTTTTTT. It yields the protein CSARSIGGTTGELFF.

The J gene is TRBJ1-6, the V gene TRBV12-3 or TRBV12-4; D call uncertain. V lost 3 bases and J lost 4, with 13 bases in between. There are 16 residues in the CDR3. CDR3 sequence (DNA): TGTGCCAGCAGTTTTGAGGGCAGATATTATAATTCACCCCTCCACTTT. This translates into CASSFEGRYYNSPLHF.

This clonotype appeared many times. The genes are TRBV15 and TRBJ1-1; 7 bases fit TRBD1. CDR1 is LNHNV and CDR2 is YYDKDF in the germline V gene (reference sequence). With V trimmed by 2 bases and J by 1 base, 10 bases remained unmatched. The CDR3 sequence is 17 residues long. CDR3: CATSRRPLRTGNTEAFF. CDR3 bases: TGTGCCACCAGCAGACGCCCCTTGCGGACAGGGAACACTGAAGCTTTCTTT.

Ten or more counts support this clonotype. The chain uses TRBV28 and TRBJ1-1; D unresolved. The germline V gene has CDR1 MDHEN and CDR2 SYDVKM. Trimming shortened V by 3 bases and J by 1 base, and 9 bases separated the two germline ends. There are 14 residues in the CDR3. The CDR3 bases are TGTGCCAGCAGTTTTAAGGGTTGGAACACTGAAGCTTTCTTT. Protein: CASSFKGWNTEAFF.

The chain has TRBV7-9 and TRBJ2-2; D remains ambiguous. The germline gives CDR1 SEHNR, CDR2 FQNEAQ (reference sequence). V lost 4 bases and J lost 1, with 13 bases in between. This CDR3 comprises 16 residues. CDR3 in amino acids: CASSSWQALNTGELFF. CDR3 in DNA: TGTGCCAGCAGCTCCTGGCAGGCCTTGAACACCGGGGAGCTGTTTTTT.

V is TRBV6-5 and J is TRBJ2-7; 12 bases are a match to TRBD2. The CDR3 loop spans 20 amino acids. V lost 2 bases to trimming and J lost 0 bases; unmatched junction nucleotides: 14. CDR1 MNHEY and CDR2 SVGAGI come from the germline V gene. DNA of the CDR3: TGTGCCAGCAGTTACATCAAATCAGGAGGACTAGCGGGGAGCTCCTACGAGCAGTACTTC. Residues: CASSYIKSGGLAGSSYEQYF.

The CDR3 is CSVETGTGGDLNTEAFF. The CDR3 DNA follows: TGCAGCGTTGAGACCGGGACAGGGGGTGACCTGAACACTGAAGCTTTCTTT. The gene calls are TRBV29-1 and TRBJ1-1, with 11 bases identical to TRBD1. The CDR3 contains 17 residues. V dropped 3 bases and J dropped 0; count of bases not matched to a gene: 9. The germline CDR1 and CDR2 sequences are SQVTM and ANQGSEA.

The table lists this clonotype with a few counts. The chain links TRBV7-3 to TRBJ2-7; the D gene is possibly TRBD1 (5 bases). The CDR3 is 14 residues long. V was pared by 5 bases and J by 7 bases, with 18 bases between. The germline gives CDR1 SGHTA, CDR2 FQGTGA. The CDR3 reads CASSPYGAVGEQYF. As DNA, the CDR3 is TGTGCCAGCAGCCCCTATGGGGCGGTGGGTGAGCAGTACTTC.

This chain joins TRBV14 and TRBJ2-3; unclear D gene. Germline loops: CDR1 SGHDN, CDR2 FVKESK. Trimming removed 4 bases at V and 3 bases at J, with 14 bases between. The CDR3 has 15 residues. This chain's CDR3 is CASSRYSPRTDTQYF. In DNA form, the CDR3 reads TGTGCCAGCAGCCGTTACTCCCCACGGACAGATACGCAGTATTTT.

This clonotype was seen only a few times. The chain couples TRBV12-3 or TRBV12-4 to TRBJ2-1; no clear D. The CDR3 has 12 amino acids. Trimming removed 8 bases at V and 6 bases at J, with 11 bases between. This chain's CDR3 is CASGIQTNEQFF. The DNA for the CDR3 is TGTGCCAGCGGGATTCAGACCAATGAGCAGTTCTTC.

This clonotype appeared many times. This rearrangement joins TRBV11-2 to TRBJ2-5, with no clear D. The CDR3 length is 13 residues. Trimming removed 3 bases from V and 1 base from J, with 6 bases in between. Germline loops: CDR1 SGHAT, CDR2 FQNNGV. The CDR3 spells CASSFPGQETQYF. DNA of the CDR3: TGTGCCAGCAGCTTCCCCGGCCAAGAGACCCAGTACTTC.

This clonotype was observed a few times. This chain's CDR3 is CSARRLGDTEAFF. The CDR3, as DNA: TGCAGTGCTAGAAGGTTGGGGGACACTGAAGCTTTCTTT. The genes are TRBV20-1 and TRBJ1-1; maybe TRBD1 (5 bases). With 2 bases removed from V and 3 bases from J, the gap between germline ends came to 10 bases. This CDR3 has 13 amino acids. The germline CDR1 and CDR2 sequences are DFQATT and SNEGSKA (reference sequence).

This clonotype was seen only a few times. V is TRBV7-3 and J is TRBJ2-4; a possible D gene is TRBD1 (5 bases). This CDR3 contains 13 residues. V gave up 0 bases and J gave up 5 bases, with 5 bases separating them. Germline V CDR1 and CDR2: SGHTA, FQGTGA. The CDR3 reads CASSLTQENIQYF. The CDR3, as DNA: TGTGCCAGCAGCTTAACACAGGAAAACATTCAGTACTTC.

This clonotype showed up many times. The rearrangement joins TRBV30 to TRBJ2-5; a weak D match, TRBD1 (6 bases). Germline loops: CDR1 GTSNPN, CDR2 SVGIG (reference sequence). This CDR3 comprises 12 residues. Trimming left V 3 bases short and J 4 bases short, with 9 bases between. CDR3 bases: TGTGCCTGGAGCGAGACAGGAGAGACCCAGTACTTC. It codes for CAWSETGETQYF.

The chain links TRBV30 to TRBJ2-1, with 10 bases that match TRBD2. Trimming at V came to 3 bases and at J to 7 bases, leaving 9 bases not matched to a gene. CDR1 and CDR2 (germline): GTSNPN, SVGIG (reference sequence). This CDR3 has 15 residues. The CDR3 spells CAWSPLAGFGNEQFF. Here the CDR3 DNA reads TGTGCCTGGAGCCCACTAGCGGGATTTGGAAATGAGCAGTTCTTC.

With regard to this clonotype: Because it lacks the conserved phenylalanine or tryptophan at the end, this CDR3 is likely a read error. No DNA is shown, since the ends of the CDR3 on it are uncertain; the CDR3 is the one TCRdb lists. V gene TRBV28 combines with J gene TRBJ1-2. From germline, CDR1 is MDHEN and CDR2 SYDVKM. The CDR3 spans 12 residues, counting both ends. This chain's CDR3 is CASSQNNYGDTL.

This clonotype turned up a few times. The chain recombines TRBV7-9 with TRBJ1-3; no firm D call. The V end was cut by 5 bases, the J end by 0 bases, with 14 bases between. This CDR3 comprises 16 residues. Germline CDR1 and CDR2: SEHNR and FQNEAQ (reference sequence). The CDR3 loop reads CASSKPVSSSGNTIYF. The CDR3 coding sequence is TGTGCCAGCAGCAAGCCGGTCAGCTCCTCTGGAAACACCATATATTTT.

DNA for the CDR3: TGTGCCAGCAGTATAAGCCTCAGGGGGCCGGGCACCGGGGAGCTGTTTTTT. Residues: CASSISLRGPGTGELFF. This sequence joins TRBV28 and TRBJ2-2; 8 bases are a match to TRBD1. This CDR3 has 17 residues. Germline V gene lookup returns CDR1 MDHEN and CDR2 SYDVKM. V shed 5 bases and J 4 bases; nucleotides not matched to a gene: 12.

Concerning this clonotype: Since a much larger clone is just one base distant, this may be a read error. This chain uses TRBV7-9 with TRBJ2-7; 7 positions agree with TRBD1. J lost 3 bases, V lost 5 bases, and 10 bases had no gene match. Germline V CDR1 and CDR2: SEHNR, FQNEAQ (reference sequence). The CDR3 covers 15 residues. The CDR3 sequence is CASSPRTGLGYEQYF. The CDR3 DNA reads as TGTGCCAGCAGCCCCCGGACAGGTCTGGGCTACGAGCAGTACTTC.

This clonotype was observed a handful of times. The chain employs TRBV24-1 and TRBJ2-1; D remains unclear. The length of the CDR3 is 14 residues. V gave up 1 base and J gave up 5 bases, with 8 bases separating them. Germline loops: CDR1 KGHDR, CDR2 SFDVKD. The CDR3 spells CATSDFKGHNEQFF. In DNA form, the CDR3 reads TGTGCCACCAGTGATTTTAAGGGCCACAATGAGCAGTTCTTC.

This clonotype was seen only a few times. At one end, the junction sequence differs from germline, possibly due to a read error. V is TRBV10-3 and J is TRBJ1-1, with D unresolved. The CDR3 covers 12 residues. Germline V gene lookup returns CDR1 ENHRY and CDR2 SYGVKD. CDR3 loop: CAIGDGYTEAFF. CDR3 sequence (DNA): TGTGCCATCGGTGACGGATACACTGAAGCTTTCTTT.

This clonotype occurred a few times. CDR3 residues: CASSPTSTDRGTDTQYF. For the CDR3, the DNA is TGTGCCAGCTCACCCACTAGTACGGACAGGGGCACAGATACGCAGTATTTT. The chain joins TRBV7-8 to TRBJ2-3; 8 nucleotides align to TRBD1. The length of the CDR3 is 17 residues. The trim removed 8 bases at V and 1 base at J, leaving 14 bases unmatched. Germline values: CDR1 SGHVS, CDR2 FQNEAQ.

This clonotype has only a few counts. The chain is built from TRBV13 and TRBJ2-7, with 9 nucleotides matching TRBD1. This CDR3 region has 19 residues. The germline V gene encodes CDR1 PRHDT and CDR2 FYEKMQ (reference sequence). The ends lost 6 bases at V and 3 bases at J; junction bases unmatched: 21. The CDR3: CASSQVAGQGLTLDYEQYF. The CDR3 DNA reads TGTGCCAGCAGTCAGGTCGCGGGACAGGGCCTAACATTAGACTACGAGCAGTACTTC.

The chain recombines TRBV20-1 with TRBJ2-1; the D is unclear. The germline gives CDR1 DFQATT, CDR2 SNEGSKA (reference sequence). V shed 3 bases and J shed 4 bases, with 10 bases lying between them. The CDR3 is 13 residues long. The CDR3 coding sequence is TGCAGTGCTAGCGGGCACCAATACAATGAGCAGTTCTTC. Translating it yields CSASGHQYNEQFF.